A single T cell receptor (beta chain) is shown here with its context. Its antigen is undetermined. The entry originates in a study of cytomegalovirus exposure and HLA in healthy donors. The study's findings and limits: There was a cluster of highly shared sequence variants that was likely a sequencing artifact. Presence/absence analyses assumed roughly uniform sequencing depth across donors, which may not hold. Follow-up analysis found HLA locus-dependent TCR association rates, highest for DRB1 and lowest for HLA-C. Later work found most CMV-associated TCR beta chains apparently HLA-restricted.

The PCR made use of 60 Vbeta and 13 Jbeta primers. This table comes from immunoSEQ multiplex PCR, and its TCRdb copy is limited to in-frame clones, with some not included. The sample has 140,000 or so clones; about a tenth are singletons. The source material was PBMCs. This clonotype was obtained from a male donor in good health and CMV-seronegative.

This chain's CDR3 is CASSSPPSSGGDNEQFF. The DNA for the CDR3 is TGTGCCAGCAGTTCCCCCCCCTCTAGCGGGGGGGACAATGAGCAGTTCTTC. V usage is TRBV28 and J usage is TRBJ2-1; 12 positions agree with TRBD2. Germline CDR1 is MDHEN and CDR2 is SYDVKM. CDR3 length: 17 residues. J lost 5 bases, V lost 4 bases, and 9 bases had no gene match.